The clone carrying this T cell receptor beta chain was detected once. The sample comes from a study of cytomegalovirus exposure and HLA in healthy donors. CDR3 size: 15 residues. The V and J ends lost 1 base and 2 bases respectively, with 12 bases between them. CDR1 is SGHDT and CDR2 is YYEEEE in the germline V gene. Primers for the PCR totalled 60 Vbeta and 13 Jbeta. The data were produced by immunoSEQ multiplex PCR, yet TCRdb's version contains in-frame clones alone and is incomplete. This repertoire shows roughly 100,000 clones, about 70% found once; its top ten account for roughly 0.79%. The TCR comes from a boy aged 10-17 years in good health and CMV-seronegative. Sample: PBMCs. J is TRBJ2-5 and V is TRBV5-6, with a tentative D call TRBD2 (7 bases). The CDR3 spells CASSLRRGLQETQYF. The CDR3 DNA reads as TGTGCCAGCAGCTTGCGGCGGGGGCTGCAAGAGACCCAGTACTTC.